The 30 T cell receptor beta chains reported below all come from one sample, sequenced in a study of CD8+CD57+ T cells in acquired aplastic anemia. Genomic DNA provided the template from which TCR beta VDJ and CDR3 profiles were obtained. TCRdb used MiXCR to reprocess the reads, holding one entry per CDR3 protein. The sample includes more than 250,000 distinct CDR3 sequences, 45% to 65% seen only once; the top ten take 6.5% to 10%. The sample was sorted CD4+, CD8+, or CD8+CD57+ T cells (not recorded which) from PBMCs. The receptors originated from a human donor with severe aplastic anemia or a healthy control (not recorded which).

V gene TRBV4-2 combines with J gene TRBJ1-6; D is ambiguous. The germline V gene has CDR1 LGHNA and CDR2 YNFKEQ. Trimming took off 0 bases at V and 3 bases at J, with 12 bases between the two ends. This CDR3 contains 17 residues. This CDR3 is CASSQDYGGYYNSPLHF. CDR3 sequence (DNA): TGTGCCAGCAGCCAAGATTACGGAGGGTACTATAATTCACCCCTCCACTTT.

The chain joins TRBV19 to TRBJ2-7; D perhaps matches TRBD1 (6 bases). Germline loops: CDR1 LNHDA, CDR2 SQIVND (reference sequence). This CDR3 has 13 residues. The V end was cut by 4 bases, the J end by 1 base, with 8 bases between. CDR3: CASSRQDSYEQYF. The CDR3 DNA is TGTGCCAGTAGTAGACAGGATTCCTACGAGCAGTACTTC.

CDR3 amino acids: CASSPQPDRGYDYGYTF. The DNA for the CDR3 is TGTGCCAGCAGCCCACAGCCGGACAGGGGATATGACTATGGCTACACCTTC. The V and J genes are TRBV7-8 and TRBJ1-2; 9 positions agree with TRBD1. The CDR3 sequence is 17 residues long. CDR1 SGHVS and CDR2 FQNEAQ come from the germline V gene. The J segment lost 3 bases and the V segment lost 5 bases, leaving 13 bases of the junction unmatched.

This clonotype was detected ten times or more. The genes are TRBV6-5 and TRBJ1-5, with unresolved D. From germline, CDR1 is MNHEY and CDR2 SVGAGI. V gave up 2 bases and J gave up 2 bases, with 7 bases separating them. The CDR3 length is 14 residues. CDR3 DNA: TGTGCCAGCAGTTACATGGCTGGCAATCAGCCCCAGCATTTT. Translating it yields CASSYMAGNQPQHF.

The chain is built from TRBV19 and TRBJ1-2; D is undetermined. Trimming pared 9 bases from V and 5 bases from J, leaving 22 bases between. CDR3 length equals 15 residues. From germline, CDR1 is LNHDA and CDR2 SQIVND (reference sequence). The CDR3 DNA follows: TGTGCCAGCAGCTCTGGAGACAACCCCTCATATGGCTACACCTTC. Protein: CASSSGDNPSYGYTF. The full variable domain, its missing parts supplied by reference TRBV19 and TRBJ1-2, is DGGITQSPKYLFRKEGQNVTLSCEQNLNHDAMYWYRQDPGQGLRLIYYSQIVNDFQKGDIAEGYSVSREKKESFPLTVTSAQKNPTAFYLCASSSGDNPSYGYTFGSGTRLTVV.

The V gene is TRBV7-2, the J gene TRBJ1-6; TRBD1 aligns across 7 bases. The CDR3 length is 15 residues. Trimming removed 5 bases from V and 11 bases from J; junction bases left unmatched: 12. Germline CDR1 reads SGHTA; CDR2 reads FQGNSA. DNA for the CDR3: TGTGCCAGCAGCCCAACGACAGGGCAGGGAACACCCCTCCACTTT. Residues: CASSPTTGQGTPLHF.

Comments on this clonotype: An end of the junction does not agree with germline; a read error may underlie this. The chain uses TRBV27 and TRBJ2-7; D possibly uses TRBD1 or TRBD2 (5 bases each). The CDR3 extends over 16 amino acids. Germline CDR1 and CDR2: MNHEY and SMNVEV (reference sequence). The CDR3 spells CASSPNRALGEYGQYF. In nucleotides, the CDR3 is TGTGCCAGCAGTCCAAACCGGGCCCTGGGGGAATACGGGCAGTACTTC.

V usage is TRBV9 and J usage is TRBJ2-7, with 9 bases lining up with TRBD1. Per germline, CDR1 SGDLS and CDR2 YYNGEE. V dropped 1 base and J dropped 2; count of bases not matched to a gene: 7. The CDR3 is 16 amino acids. The CDR3 reads CASSVSSGQGAYEQYF. The CDR3 region has the DNA TGTGCCAGCAGCGTAAGTTCGGGACAGGGAGCCTACGAGCAGTACTTC. Drawing the rest from reference TRBV9 and TRBJ2-7, the complete variable domain is DSGVTQTPKHLITATGQRVTLRCSPRSGDLSVYWYQQSLDQGLQFLIQYYNGEERAKGNILERFSAQQFPDLHSELNLSSLELGDSALYFCASSVSSGQGAYEQYFGPGTRLTVT.

A word on this clonotype: This could be a read error, since a much larger clone is one nucleotide away. This chain uses TRBV30 with TRBJ1-5, with 7 bases fitting TRBD1. The CDR3 extends over 14 amino acids. Germline V gene sequence: CDR1 GTSNPN, CDR2 SVGIG (reference sequence). The CDR3 DNA is TGTGCCTGGGGTGTACTACAGGGGAATCAGCCCCAGCATTTT. Encoded protein: CAWGVLQGNQPQHF. The complete variable domain, with remaining parts taken from reference TRBV30 and TRBJ1-5, reads SQTIHQWPATLVQPVGSPLSLECTVEGTSNPNLYWYRQAAGRGLQLLFYSVGIGQISSEVPQNLSASRPQDRQFILSSKKLLLSDSGFYLCAWGVLQGNQPQHFGDGTRLSIL.

This clonotype was seen more than once but under ten times. The chain combines TRBV7-8 with TRBJ2-7; D remains ambiguous. CDR3 length: 18 amino acids. CDR1 SGHVS and CDR2 FQNEAQ come from the germline V gene. The germline V and J ends were trimmed by 1 base and 2 bases, with 21 bases remaining between them. The CDR3 spells CASSLVVETGIGTYEQYF. In nucleotides, the CDR3 is TGTGCCAGCAGCTTAGTAGTCGAGACCGGCATTGGTACCTACGAGCAGTACTTC.

The chain recombines TRBV10-3 with TRBJ1-2; TRBD1 aligns across 8 bases. Trimming took 0 bases from V and 6 from J; bases not matched to a gene: 15. Looked up from germline, CDR1 is ENHRY and CDR2 is SYGVKD. The CDR3 is made up of 18 amino acids. CDR3 in amino acids: CAISESEDRVVSRNGYTF. CDR3 sequence (DNA): TGTGCCATCAGTGAGTCGGAGGACAGGGTGGTCTCGCGGAATGGCTACACCTTC.

The J gene is TRBJ2-3, the V gene TRBV2; the D is unclear. The CDR3 has 15 amino acids. Germline V gene sequence: CDR1 SNHLY, CDR2 FYNNEI. Trimming took off 5 bases at V and 0 bases at J, with 12 bases between the two ends. CDR3 sequence reads: CASSSLTTSTDTQYF. CDR3 bases: TGTGCCAGCAGTTCGCTAACGACTAGCACAGATACGCAGTATTTT.

V and J are TRBV20-1 and TRBJ1-4, with D perhaps TRBD1 (5 bases). Germline values: CDR1 DFQATT, CDR2 SNEGSKA (reference sequence). CDR3 length equals 16 residues. Between the trimmed V and J ends, which lost 8 bases and 8 bases, there was a span of 27 bases. The CDR3 coding sequence is TGCAGTCTTCCGGGACTAGCGGGGAGAGGGCACGAAAAACTGTTTTTT. Translation: CSLPGLAGRGHEKLFF.

The V and J genes are TRBV5-1 and TRBJ1-3; D ambiguous. The V and J ends lost 0 bases and 4 bases respectively, with 8 bases between them. This CDR3 has 14 amino acids. The germline V gene has CDR1 SGHRS and CDR2 YFSETQ. The CDR3 DNA sequence: TGCGCCAGCAGCTTGGGGTCAGTCGGAAACACCATATATTTT. Residues: CASSLGSVGNTIYF.

This clonotype was counted between two and nine times. A read error may be the cause here, since a much bigger clone is one base away. V is TRBV7-2 and J is TRBJ2-5, with TRBD1 matching over 8 bases. The CDR3 length is 14 residues. Per the germline V gene, CDR1 is SGHTA and CDR2 is FQGNSA. Written as DNA, the CDR3 is TGTGCCGGCAGACCAGGGGGCGCGGGGGAGACCCAGTACTTC. Residues: CAGRPGGAGETQYF.

This clonotype was recorded many times. The CDR3: CASSAGQGSYEQYF. Here the CDR3 DNA reads TGTGCCAGCAGCGCTGGACAGGGTTCCTACGAGCAGTACTTC. V and J are TRBV5-6 and TRBJ2-7; 8 positions agree with TRBD1. This CDR3 contains 14 residues. Germline V gene data show CDR1 as SGHDT and CDR2 as YYEEEE. V trimming: 4 bases; J trimming: 1 base; junction bases outside the gene matches: 4.

This chain uses TRBV20-1 with TRBJ2-5; TRBD2 matches 9 bases. Trimming at V came to 1 base and at J to 5 bases, leaving 8 bases not matched to a gene. The CDR3 runs to 15 residues. Germline CDR1 reads DFQATT; CDR2 reads SNEGSKA (reference sequence). CDR3: CSARVASGVGETQYF. CDR3 coding DNA: TGCAGTGCTAGAGTTGCTAGCGGGGTCGGGGAGACCCAGTACTTC.

With respect to this clonotype: This sequence may be a read error, since a much larger clone differs from it by one base. V gene TRBV6-6 combines with J gene TRBJ2-3; 13 nucleotides line up with TRBD2. The CDR3 is 19 residues long. Germline-derived CDR1 and CDR2 are MNHNY and SVGAGI (reference sequence). Germline trimming cut 2 bases from V and 2 bases from J; bases unmatched to any gene: 10. The CDR3 loop reads CASSYARLAGGCNTDTQYF. The DNA for the CDR3 is TGTGCCAGCAGTTACGCCAGACTAGCGGGGGGCTGTAACACAGATACGCAGTATTTT.

The genes are TRBV7-6 and TRBJ2-7; 9 nucleotides align to TRBD1. The ends lost 5 bases at V and 7 bases at J; junction bases unmatched: 12. From germline, CDR1 is SGHVS and CDR2 FNYEAQ. The CDR3 covers 15 residues. The CDR3: CASSPDVWDREEQYF. CDR3 nucleotides: TGTGCCAGCAGCCCGGACGTTTGGGACAGGGAAGAGCAGTACTTC. The variable domain in full, completed from reference TRBV7-6 and TRBJ2-7, reads GAGVSQSPRYKVTKRGQDVALRCDPISGHVSLYWYRQALGQGPEFLTYFNYEAQQDKSGLPNDRFSAERPEGSISTLTIQRTEQRDSAMYRCASSPDVWDREEQYFGPGTRLTVT.

The chain combines TRBV19 with TRBJ1-5; D is unresolved. Germline CDR1 reads LNHDA; CDR2 reads SQIVND (reference sequence). Trimming pared 4 bases from V and 9 bases from J, leaving 7 bases between. The CDR3 is 11 residues long. The chain's CDR3 is CASSSFGPQHF. For the CDR3, the DNA is TGTGCCAGTAGTAGCTTCGGGCCCCAGCATTTT.

This clonotype was picked up many times. This chain links TRBV7-9 with TRBJ2-7; TRBD1 or TRBD2 may be the D gene (5 bases each). The CDR3 sequence is 14 residues long. Germline V CDR1 and CDR2: SEHNR, FQNEAQ (reference sequence). Trimming shortened V by 0 bases and J by 7 bases, and 13 bases separated the two germline ends. CDR3 sequence reads: CASSLAGDGREQYF. The CDR3 DNA is TGTGCCAGCAGCTTAGCGGGGGACGGCCGGGAGCAGTACTTC.

V usage is TRBV4-2 and J usage is TRBJ1-3; no definite D call. V lost 0 bases to trimming and J lost 0 bases, with 12 bases between them. There are 17 residues in the CDR3. Germline CDR1 and CDR2: LGHNA and YNFKEQ. CDR3 coding DNA: TGTGCCAGCAGCCAAGATCTCTTAATGAGCTCTGGAAACACCATATATTTT. This sequence encodes CASSQDLLMSSGNTIYF.

The V call is TRBV7-2, the J call TRBJ1-2, with a possible D match to TRBD1 (5 bases). Germline V gene data show CDR1 as SGHTA and CDR2 as FQGNSA. The CDR3 totals 14 residues. V was trimmed by 7 bases and J by 0 bases, leaving 12 bases between them. The CDR3 loop is CASTVDRSNYGYTF. CDR3 sequence (DNA): TGTGCCAGCACCGTAGACAGATCTAACTATGGCTACACCTTC.

On this clonotype: Just one base apart from a much larger clone, this may be a read error. This rearrangement joins TRBV9 to TRBJ2-5, with D perhaps matching TRBD2 (7 bases). V lost 6 bases to trimming and J lost 11 bases, with 23 bases between them. The germline V gene has CDR1 SGDLS and CDR2 YYNGEE. The CDR3 has 14 residues. In DNA form, the CDR3 reads TGTGCCAGCACGGTGGGGGGGGCCGACGGTGAGCAGTACTTC. Its protein is CASTVGGADGEQYF.

V is TRBV24-1 and J is TRBJ1-1; the D is unclear. With 4 bases removed from V and 3 bases from J, the gap between germline ends came to 14 bases. The length of the CDR3 is 15 residues. Germline V gene lookup returns CDR1 KGHDR and CDR2 SFDVKD. CDR3 nucleotides: TGTGCCACCAGTGACCTAACTAAGGCGGACACTGAAGCTTTCTTT. Its protein product is CATSDLTKADTEAFF.

This chain joins TRBV2 and TRBJ1-2; perhaps TRBD1 as D (6 bases). CDR1 is SNHLY and CDR2 is FYNNEI in the germline V gene. Trimming removed 6 bases at V and 3 bases at J, with 29 bases between. The CDR3 is 19 amino acids. CDR3 in amino acids: CASSGFGGGGTGGDYGYTF. The CDR3 nucleotides are TGTGCCAGCAGCGGGTTTGGGGGGGGAGGAACCGGGGGCGACTATGGCTACACCTTC.

This clonotype was seen more than once but under ten times. The rearrangement links TRBV27 to TRBJ2-1; 9 nucleotides match TRBD2. The CDR3 length is 14 residues. V shed 3 bases, J shed 6 bases, and the junction held 3 bases outside the gene matches. CDR1 is MNHEY, CDR2 SMNVEV, per germline (reference sequence). CDR3 sequence: CASSFAGGRNEQFF. The CDR3 nucleotides are TGTGCCAGCAGTTTCGCGGGGGGGCGCAATGAGCAGTTCTTC.

This clonotype was seen once. No conserved phenylalanine or tryptophan is present at the end of the CDR3, so a read error is the likely explanation. The V and J genes are TRBV15 and TRBJ2-3, with a possible D match to TRBD1 (5 bases). CDR1 is LNHNV, CDR2 YYDKDF, per germline (reference sequence). The CDR3 spans 17 residues. V was clipped by 5 bases and J by 4 bases, with 22 bases between them. CDR3 in amino acids: CATSAGTDFTGPDTQYS. DNA for the CDR3: TGTGCCACCAGCGCCGGAACAGACTTCACAGGTCCAGATACGCAGTATTCT.

This clonotype was detected ten times or more. The chain recombines TRBV19 with TRBJ2-3; 7 nucleotides match TRBD1. Germline V lookup: CDR1 LNHDA, CDR2 SQIVND (reference sequence). The CDR3 totals 11 residues. Unmatched junction bases numbered 1, after V lost 9 bases and J lost 4 bases. CDR3 bases: TGTGCCAGCGGACAGGCAGATACGCAGTATTTT. It encodes CASGQADTQYF.

This clonotype showed up just once. V usage is TRBV20-1 and J usage is TRBJ1-2, with 10 bases lining up with TRBD1. Looked up from germline, CDR1 is DFQATT and CDR2 is SNEGSKA (reference sequence). The CDR3 contains 15 residues. CDR3 in DNA: TGCAGCCCCTTGACCGGGACAGGGGCTACCTATGGCTACACCTTC. Translation gives CSPLTGTGATYGYTF.